This T cell receptor (beta chain) was identified in a study of blood T cell repertoires in COVID-19. Study at large: PBMCs, B-cell-depleted T cells, or T cells were the source of the cDNA or gDNA that made up the material.

This clone is medium-sized within its sample. The CDR3 has 16 residues. Germline CDR1 MDHEN, CDR2 SYDVKM. The J segment lost 8 bases and the V segment lost 6 bases, leaving 17 bases of the junction unmatched. In the authors' methods: Estimation of nucleated cell counts relied on the amplification of reference gene primers. The protocol was immunoSEQ multiplex PCR, while the TCRdb copy is restricted to in-frame clones and leaves out a portion. The DNA gave D and trimming, while V, J and clone size come from that table. The data show tens of thousands of clones, 81% seen once. This sequence joins TRBV28 and TRBJ1-2; 8 nucleotides match TRBD1. The receptor's source is a man between 65 and 80 years old with COVID-19, enrolled during active disease. The sample taken for sequencing was peripheral blood. The CDR3 DNA reads as TGTGCCAGCAGCAAGGGGGGGACAGGAAGTCTAGTGGGCTACACCTTC. The encoded protein is CASSKGGTGSLVGYTF.